Shown below are 20 T cell receptor beta chains from a single sample sequenced in a study of blood T cells in healthy people across ages. With a J-beta primer mix and a sample-barcoded 5' primer, a second PCR ran about 7 to 11 cycles. TCRdb re-called the 5' RACE reads through MiXCR, storing one row per CDR3 protein. The repertoire includes 600,000 or so distinct CDR3 sequences, approximately 21% of them detected once, and 3.6% sits in the top ten. Sample: blood. These receptors originate from a man between 65 and 80 years old in good health.

There are a few counts of this clonotype. The chain is built from TRBV7-8 and TRBJ2-3, with no clear D. This CDR3 is built from 14 residues. Germline assignment: CDR1 SGHVS and CDR2 FQNEAQ. V was clipped by 6 bases and J by 6 bases, with 16 bases between them. The CDR3 coding sequence is TGTGCCAGCAGTCTAGATGGTACCCGCGATACGCAGTATTTT. Amino acids: CASSLDGTRDTQYF.

The chain employs TRBV12-3 or TRBV12-4 and TRBJ1-1, with D uncertain. This CDR3 has 15 residues. V was trimmed by 3 bases and J by 11 bases, leaving 22 bases between them. Written as DNA, the CDR3 is TGTGCCAGCAGTTTGGCCTCCCGGGGTCTAAGTGAGGCTTTCTTT. Translating it yields CASSLASRGLSEAFF.

The sample holds a few counts of this clonotype. V and J are TRBV6-5 and TRBJ2-4, with 8 bases fitting TRBD1. Unmatched junction bases numbered 6, after V lost 2 bases and J lost 3 bases. Germline CDR1 MNHEY, CDR2 SVGAGI. This CDR3 contains 16 residues. CDR3 DNA: TGTGCCAGCAGTTACCGACAGGGGATCGGCAAAAACATTCAGTACTTC. This encodes CASSYRQGIGKNIQYF.

The chain combines TRBV12-3 or TRBV12-4 with TRBJ1-3; D is perhaps TRBD1 (5 bases). CDR3 length: 13 amino acids. Between the trimmed V and J ends, which lost 6 bases and 4 bases, there was a span of 10 bases. The DNA of the CDR3 is TGTGCCAGCAGGTCCCCAGGGGGAAACACCATATATTTT. Translation: CASRSPGGNTIYF.

V is TRBV7-2 and J is TRBJ2-1; 9 nucleotides agree with TRBD2. Trimming cost V 5 bases and J 4 bases; bases outside gene matches: 6. This CDR3 has 15 residues. Germline CDR1 reads SGHTA; CDR2 reads FQGNSA. CDR3 DNA sequence: TGTGCCAGCAGCAACCGAGCGGGAGGTTACAATGAGCAGTTCTTC. Translating it yields CASSNRAGGYNEQFF.

Ten or more counts support this clonotype. The rearrangement uses TRBV29-1 and TRBJ2-5, with D perhaps TRBD1 (5 bases). Germline CDR1 is SQVTM and CDR2 is ANQGSEA. The CDR3 consists of 11 residues. Trimming left V 5 bases short and J 2 bases short, with 6 bases between. CDR3 nucleotide sequence: TGCAGCGTTAACAGGCAAGAGACCCAGTACTTC. Amino acid sequence: CSVNRQETQYF.

The J gene is TRBJ2-3, the V gene TRBV11-2; D gene unclear. Germline V lookup: CDR1 SGHAT, CDR2 FQNNGV. CDR3 length: 13 amino acids. V lost 1 base and J lost 6, with 8 bases in between. The CDR3 DNA is TGTGCCAGCAGCTTAGTTCCTCGGGATACGCAGTATTTT. It translates to CASSLVPRDTQYF.

Written as DNA, the CDR3 is TGCAGTGCTTACAAGGGACATAGTGGCTACACCTTC. Residues: CSAYKGHSGYTF. The genes are TRBV20-1 and TRBJ1-2; TRBD1 is a possible D gene (6 bases). Per the germline V gene, CDR1 is DFQATT and CDR2 is SNEGSKA (reference sequence). The CDR3 totals 12 residues. Trimming cost V 5 bases and J 7 bases, with 14 bases left between them.

V is TRBV12-3 or TRBV12-4 and J is TRBJ1-1; D is ambiguous. This CDR3 contains 14 residues. V gave up 5 bases and J gave up 4 bases, with 14 bases separating them. CDR3 sequence (DNA): TGTGCCAGCAGTCTCCAAGGAATCGGCACTGAAGCTTTCTTT. This sequence encodes CASSLQGIGTEAFF.

This clonotype was counted only a few times. The gene calls are TRBV5-1 and TRBJ2-5; no reliable D call. The DNA end lines up better with TRBJ2-7; the J call may be wrong. Per the germline V gene, CDR1 is SGHRS and CDR2 is YFSETQ. The CDR3 is 15 amino acids. In nucleotides, the CDR3 is TGCGCCAGCAGCTTGGAGGGTGACGGTTCCTACGAGCAGTACTTC. Its translation: CASSLEGDGSYEQYF.

This clonotype has a count of ten or more. The chain combines TRBV4-1 with TRBJ1-4; D uncertain. The CDR3 runs 15 residues. With 7 bases removed from V and 0 bases from J, the gap between germline ends came to 12 bases. Germline lookup yields CDR1 MGHRA and CDR2 YSYEKL. The CDR3 nucleotides are TGCGCCAGCAACTCACCGGGTGCAACTAATGAAAAACTGTTTTTT. Encoded protein: CASNSPGATNEKLFF.

This clonotype was found once. The chain employs TRBV7-3 and TRBJ2-3, with 7 positions matching TRBD1. This CDR3 spans 16 amino acids. Trimming at V came to 3 bases and at J to 3 bases, leaving 9 bases not matched to a gene. Germline lookup yields CDR1 SGHTA and CDR2 FQGTGA. CDR3 sequence reads: CASSLSGTGDTDTQYF. CDR3 nucleotide sequence: TGTGCCAGCAGCTTGTCGGGAACAGGGGATACAGATACGCAGTATTTT.

The rearrangement joins TRBV29-1 to TRBJ1-2, with 9 bases lining up with TRBD1. The germline gives CDR1 SQVTM, CDR2 ANQGSEA. V shed 6 bases and J 6 bases; nucleotides not matched to a gene: 11. The CDR3 has 14 residues. The CDR3 here is CSVPLGQGTDGYTF. The CDR3 DNA sequence: TGCAGCGTCCCGCTGGGACAGGGAACGGATGGCTACACCTTC.

The chain couples TRBV20-1 to TRBJ2-3; D may match TRBD1 or TRBD2 (5 bases each). V lost 3 bases, J lost 0 bases, and 22 bases lay in between. The CDR3 loop spans 18 amino acids. Per the germline V gene, CDR1 is DFQATT and CDR2 is SNEGSKA (reference sequence). The CDR3 DNA is TGCAGTGCTAGCAAGGATGGCTGGGACCACGAAAGCACAGATACGCAGTATTTT. Amino acids: CSASKDGWDHESTDTQYF.

There are a few counts of this clonotype. The J gene is TRBJ2-1, the V gene TRBV9, with a weak D call TRBD2 (6 bases). The CDR3 covers 15 residues. V lost 0 bases and J lost 2, with 9 bases in between. CDR1 SGDLS and CDR2 YYNGEE come from the germline V gene. The CDR3 region is CASSVAGTAYNEQFF. CDR3 nucleotides: TGTGCCAGCAGCGTAGCGGGGACTGCCTACAATGAGCAGTTCTTC.

This clonotype was observed at least ten times. V and J are TRBV5-1 and TRBJ2-7, with 13 positions matching TRBD2. The J segment lost 5 bases and the V segment lost 4 bases, leaving 6 bases of the junction unmatched. Germline V gives CDR1 SGHRS, CDR2 YFSETQ. This CDR3 comprises 15 residues. The CDR3 DNA is TGCGCCAGCAGCAAGGGACTAGCGGGATGGGACGAGCAGTACTTC. This encodes CASSKGLAGWDEQYF.

This clonotype was recorded a few times. Germline and junction disagree at one end, which may indicate a read error. This chain uses TRBV7-3 with TRBJ2-5; a weak D match, TRBD2 (9 bases). Germline loops: CDR1 SGHTA, CDR2 FQGTGA. The CDR3 contains 16 residues. The CDR3, as DNA: TGTGCCGGCAGCCGGACAGGGACTAGCAGCCAAGAGACCCAGTACTTC. The encoded protein is CAGSRTGTSSQETQYF.

This clonotype was detected only a few times. The chain recombines TRBV20-1 with TRBJ2-7; 13 bases agree with TRBD2. CDR3 length equals 13 residues. The germline gives CDR1 DFQATT, CDR2 SNEGSKA (reference sequence). The CDR3 is CSAPTSGRYEQYF. The CDR3 coding sequence is TGCAGCGCCCCGACTAGCGGGAGGTACGAGCAGTACTTC.

In this sample, this clonotype turned up a few times. A junction boundary mismatches the germline segment, possibly from a read error. The V gene is TRBV4-1, the J gene TRBJ2-5; 12 bases are a match to TRBD2. This CDR3 region has 15 residues. Germline loops: CDR1 MGHRA, CDR2 YSYEKL. The CDR3 DNA is TGCGCCAGTAGCCAAGCGGGACTAGCGGGAGAGACCCAGTACTTC. It yields the protein CASSQAGLAGETQYF.

J is TRBJ2-1 and V is TRBV11-2; D unclear. Germline V gene data show CDR1 as SGHAT and CDR2 as FQNNGV. Between the trimmed V and J ends, which lost 1 base and 3 bases, there was a span of 10 bases. This CDR3 spans 15 amino acids. The CDR3 region has the DNA TGTGCCAGCAGCTTAGCGAGGAGCCGCTACAATGAGCAGTTCTTC. Its translation: CASSLARSRYNEQFF.